This T cell receptor (beta chain) was identified during a study of OX40 agonist ivuxolimab in advanced cancers. Study context: Administration of intravenous ivuxolimab to patients occurred every 2 weeks at 0.01 to 10 mg/kg. Treatment received earlier with anti-PD-1, anti-PD-L1 or anti-CTLA-4 agents was allowed, and over 30% had some.

Data came from immunoSEQ multiplex PCR; TCRdb stores just in-frame clones and leaves some out. The sample contains 65,000 to 75,000 clones, 87% of which appear only once. The CDR3 length is 18 residues. V was cut by 0 bases and J by 3 bases, with 18 bases left in between. Germline CDR1 is SGHRS and CDR2 is YFSETQ. The clonotype originates from an adult with an advanced solid tumor such as melanoma, head and neck, liver or kidney cancer. The sequences come from CD4+ or CD8+ T cells sorted from blood, collected in a trial of the OX40 agonist ivuxolimab. This rearrangement joins TRBV5-1 to TRBJ1-4, with D tentatively TRBD1 (5 bases). The CDR3 nucleotides are TGCGCCAGCAGCTTGGAAGGGACCGCCCGGGTGGCTAATGAAAAACTGTTTTTT. Translation: CASSLEGTARVANEKLFF.